Each of the 27 T cell receptor beta chains below was sequenced from the same sample in a study of blood T cell repertoires in COVID-19. Method: immunoSEQ multiplex PCR; TCRdb's copy keeps in-frame clones and lacks some. The sample holds 150,000 to 200,000 clones, approximately 87% seen once. The material sequenced was PBMCs or T cells enriched from blood (not recorded which). These receptors were taken from a woman between 45 and 65 years old who had recovered from COVID-19.

The V gene is TRBV28, the J gene TRBJ1-4; TRBD1 matches 7 bases. Germline lookup yields CDR1 MDHEN and CDR2 SYDVKM. Unmatched junction bases numbered 11, after V lost 7 bases and J lost 3 bases. The CDR3 is 16 amino acids. CDR3 sequence (DNA): TGTGCCAGCAAAGCCCAGGGGGAGGAAGCTAATGAAAAACTGTTTTTT. It yields the protein CASKAQGEEANEKLFF.

The V gene is TRBV27, the J gene TRBJ1-4, with TRBD1 matching over 9 bases. The V and J ends lost 5 bases and 8 bases, in that order; junction bases with no gene match: 9. The length of the CDR3 is 15 residues. Germline CDR1 and CDR2: MNHEY and SMNVEV (reference sequence). CDR3 residues: CASSPGQGREEKLFF. The CDR3, as DNA: TGTGCCAGCAGTCCGGGACAGGGCAGAGAGGAAAAACTGTTTTTT.

This chain uses TRBV12-3 or TRBV12-4 with TRBJ2-1; 8 bases map to TRBD1. The trim removed 6 bases at V and 9 bases at J, leaving 4 bases unmatched. The CDR3 sequence is 12 residues long. CDR3 sequence: CASSRTGPEQFF. DNA for the CDR3: TGTGCCAGCAGCCGGACAGGGCCTGAGCAGTTCTTC.

The rearrangement uses TRBV5-6 and TRBJ1-1; 8 nucleotides align to TRBD1. This CDR3 has 11 residues. The V segment lost 0 bases and the J segment 11 bases; nucleotides outside the gene matches: 0. The germline V gene has CDR1 SGHDT and CDR2 YYEEEE. CDR3 region: CASSLGTGAFF. CDR3 DNA: TGTGCCAGCAGCTTGGGGACAGGGGCTTTCTTT.

This chain uses TRBV25-1 with TRBJ2-3; weak D call: TRBD2 (6 bases). From germline, CDR1 is MGHDK and CDR2 SYGVNS. The CDR3 sequence is 13 residues long. V lost 3 bases and J 6 bases, leaving 10 bases between the germline ends. CDR3 sequence: CASSDGGGDTQYF. CDR3 bases: TGTGCCAGCAGTGATGGTGGGGGGGATACGCAGTATTTT. Using reference TRBV25-1 and TRBJ2-3 for the parts outside the CDR3, the full variable domain is EADIYQTPRYLVIGTGKKITLECSQTMGHDKMYWYQQDPGMELHLIHYSYGVNSTEKGDLSSESTVSRIRTEHFPLTLESARPSHTSQYLCASSDGGGDTQYFGPGTRLTVL.

This clone was seen only once. The chain uses TRBV5-1 and TRBJ1-4; possibly TRBD1 for D (6 bases). The CDR3 sequence is 13 residues long. CDR1 and CDR2 from the germline V gene are SGHRS and YFSETQ. Trimming pared 6 bases from V and 8 bases from J, leaving 14 bases between. DNA of the CDR3: TGCGCCAGCAAGGATCACAGGGAGGAAAAACTGTTTTTT. It is translated as CASKDHREEKLFF. The entire variable domain, with the rest obtained from reference TRBV5-1 and TRBJ1-4, is as follows: KAGVTQTPRYLIKTRGQQVTLSCSPISGHRSVSWYQQTPGQGLQFLFEYFSETQRNKGNFPGRFSGRQFSNSRSEMNVSTLELGDSALYLCASKDHREEKLFFGSGTQLSVL.

There are a few counts of this clone. The chain joins TRBV5-1 to TRBJ2-3; a possible D gene is TRBD1 (6 bases). Trimming stripped 3 bases from V and 0 bases from J, with 14 bases between. CDR1 and CDR2 (germline): SGHRS, YFSETQ. This CDR3 spans 16 amino acids. CDR3 nucleotides: TGCGCCAGCAGCTGGATGACAGGTCTTAGCACAGATACGCAGTATTTT. Protein sequence: CASSWMTGLSTDTQYF.

The genes are TRBV27 and TRBJ2-3; TRBD2 might be the D (5 bases). CDR1 is MNHEY and CDR2 is SMNVEV in the germline V gene (reference sequence). The CDR3 is 13 residues long. Trimming pared 7 bases from V and 5 bases from J, leaving 13 bases between. The CDR3 DNA reads as TGTGCCAGCACCTCGCCTGGGAGAGATACGCAGTATTTT. Protein: CASTSPGRDTQYF.

CDR3 in DNA: TGTGCCAGCAGCCCCAGCGTTGTTATCACTGGGGCCAACGTCCTGACTTTC. Translating it yields CASSPSVVITGANVLTF. The gene calls are TRBV5-8 and TRBJ2-6; D gene ambiguous. The germline gives CDR1 SGHTS, CDR2 YDEGEE. V was shortened by 4 bases and J by 2 bases, with 16 bases between the two germline ends. There are 17 residues in the CDR3.

The J gene is TRBJ2-1, the V gene TRBV4-3; D is ambiguous. Germline values: CDR1 LGHNA, CDR2 YSLEER. The CDR3 loop spans 14 amino acids. Trimming took off 4 bases at V and 6 bases at J, with 13 bases between the two ends. CDR3 residues: CASSPLGLGNEQFF. The CDR3 DNA reads as TGCGCCAGCAGCCCTTTGGGCCTGGGCAATGAGCAGTTCTTC.

The V and J genes are TRBV4-3 and TRBJ1-2; D ambiguous. Trimming took off 0 bases at V and 4 bases at J, with 15 bases between the two ends. Germline V gene lookup returns CDR1 LGHNA and CDR2 YSLEER. The CDR3 is 16 amino acids. CDR3 loop: CASSQEYSTVTYGYTF. CDR3 bases: TGCGCCAGCAGCCAAGAATATAGTACAGTGACCTATGGCTACACCTTC.

The gene calls are TRBV19 and TRBJ2-4, with 7 bases identical to TRBD2. Trimming removed 6 bases from V and 0 bases from J; junction bases left unmatched: 8. This CDR3 is built from 16 residues. Per the germline V gene, CDR1 is LNHDA and CDR2 is SQIVND (reference sequence). The CDR3 DNA reads TGTGCCAGTAGGCATACTAGCGCCTTAGCCAAAAACATTCAGTACTTC. Encoded protein: CASRHTSALAKNIQYF.

The rearrangement joins TRBV6-2 or TRBV6-3 to TRBJ2-7; 7 bases fit TRBD2. V dropped 5 bases and J dropped 5; count of bases not matched to a gene: 12. The CDR3 is 15 residues long. CDR1 and CDR2 from the germline V gene are MNHEY and SVGEGT. CDR3 region: CASSTPWEGEDEQYV. Here the CDR3 DNA reads TGTGCCAGCAGTACGCCCTGGGAGGGCGAGGACGAGCAGTACGTC.

J is TRBJ1-5 and V is TRBV28; maybe TRBD1 (5 bases). The CDR3 runs 14 residues. V lost 4 bases to trimming and J lost 4 bases, with 11 bases between them. Germline assignment: CDR1 MDHEN and CDR2 SYDVKM. DNA of the CDR3: TGTGCCAGCAGTTCCCCCGGGGGGAATCAGCCCCAGCATTTT. It translates to CASSSPGGNQPQHF.

V usage is TRBV7-9 and J usage is TRBJ1-2; D not resolved. This CDR3 has 14 amino acids. Germline lookup yields CDR1 SEHNR and CDR2 FQNEAQ (reference sequence). Deletions cut 3 bases from V and 8 bases from J, with 16 bases between. CDR3 protein: CASSLPSHRAGYTF. The DNA for the CDR3 is TGTGCCAGCAGCTTGCCTAGCCATCGAGCAGGCTACACCTTC.

This rearrangement joins TRBV6-2 or TRBV6-3 to TRBJ2-7; 10 nucleotides line up with TRBD2. V was clipped by 3 bases and J by 2 bases; unmatched bases: 4. The CDR3 has 15 residues. CDR1 and CDR2 from the germline V gene are MNHEY and SVGEGT. The CDR3 sequence is CASSYQREGPYEQYV. CDR3 nucleotides: TGTGCCAGCAGTTATCAGCGGGAGGGCCCCTACGAGCAGTACGTC.

J is TRBJ2-5 and V is TRBV5-1, with 7 bases matching TRBD1. V gave up 4 bases and J gave up 1 base; unmatched junction bases: 4. The CDR3 is made up of 14 amino acids. Germline assignment: CDR1 SGHRS and CDR2 YFSETQ. The CDR3 protein is CASSEDRTQETQYF. Here the CDR3 DNA reads TGCGCCAGCAGCGAGGACAGGACCCAAGAGACCCAGTACTTC.

The J gene is TRBJ1-3, the V gene TRBV7-2; tentative D call: TRBD1 (5 bases). The CDR3 runs 12 residues. Trimming pared 5 bases from V and 8 bases from J, leaving 10 bases between. Germline CDR1 SGHTA, CDR2 FQGNSA. The CDR3 region is CASSVGPDTIYF. CDR3 nucleotide sequence: TGTGCCAGCAGCGTGGGGCCCGACACCATATATTTT.

The rearrangement uses TRBV7-2 and TRBJ2-6; a weak D match, TRBD2 (5 bases). V was cut by 1 base and J by 2 bases, with 6 bases left in between. The CDR3 consists of 15 residues. Germline-derived CDR1 and CDR2 are SGHTA and FQGNSA. The CDR3 DNA reads as TGTGCCAGCAGCTTAGTCGGGGCTGGGGCCAACGTCCTGACTTTC. Protein product: CASSLVGAGANVLTF.

The chain employs TRBV13 and TRBJ1-1; no firm D call. The CDR3 is 15 residues long. The germline V and J ends were trimmed by 3 bases and 6 bases, with 17 bases remaining between them. Germline CDR1 PRHDT, CDR2 FYEKMQ (reference sequence). The CDR3 region is CASSLRLNLGAEAFF. The CDR3 DNA is TGTGCCAGCAGCTTGAGATTAAACTTAGGAGCTGAAGCTTTCTTT.

The chain employs TRBV18 and TRBJ2-1; 14 nucleotides agree with TRBD2. V was pared by 1 base and J by 6 bases, with 2 bases of the junction left unmatched. The germline gives CDR1 KGHSH, CDR2 LQKENI. The CDR3 consists of 16 residues. This CDR3 reads CASSPQGLAGVNEQFF. CDR3 DNA sequence: TGTGCCAGCTCACCACAGGGACTAGCGGGAGTCAATGAGCAGTTCTTC.

In its sample, this clone was seen a few times. The chain recombines TRBV6-2 or TRBV6-3 with TRBJ2-2; D is unresolved. CDR1 is MNHEY, CDR2 SVGEGT, per germline. The CDR3 has 15 amino acids. Trimming cost V 4 bases and J 4 bases, with 13 bases left between them. For the CDR3, the DNA is TGTGCCAGCAGTTTGAGTTTCCCCCGCACCGGGGAGCTGTTTTTT. Protein: CASSLSFPRTGELFF.

The chain couples TRBV4-2 to TRBJ1-1; 7 bases agree with TRBD1. This CDR3 region has 16 residues. CDR1 LGHNA and CDR2 YNFKEQ come from the germline V gene. With 5 bases clipped from V and 0 bases from J, the junction kept 9 bases outside the gene matches. The CDR3, as DNA: TGTGCCAGCAGCACTAGCGGGACAGCAATGAACACTGAAGCTTTCTTT. Amino acids: CASSTSGTAMNTEAFF.

The chain couples TRBV7-9 to TRBJ1-1, with unresolved D. CDR3 length: 16 amino acids. Trimming cost V 8 bases and J 3 bases, with 22 bases left between them. Germline CDR1 is SEHNR and CDR2 is FQNEAQ (reference sequence). The chain's CDR3 is CASDLDGRWVDTEAFF. CDR3 DNA sequence: TGTGCCAGCGACTTAGACGGGAGGTGGGTCGACACTGAAGCTTTCTTT.

This chain uses TRBV28 with TRBJ2-7; 7 bases fit TRBD1. J gave up 2 bases and V 8 bases, and 9 bases lay outside the gene matches. Germline CDR1 MDHEN, CDR2 SYDVKM. The CDR3 has 14 residues. CDR3 sequence: CASAQGGSPYEQYV. DNA for the CDR3: TGTGCCAGCGCCCAAGGGGGCTCCCCCTACGAGCAGTACGTC.

This clone was counted between two and nine times. The chain links TRBV7-2 to TRBJ2-7; D possibly corresponds to TRBD1 (6 bases). The CDR3 spans 14 residues. Germline V gene lookup returns CDR1 SGHTA and CDR2 FQGNSA. Trimming shortened V by 1 base and J by 4 bases, and 11 bases separated the two germline ends. CDR3 amino acids: CASSLGGTQYEQYV. DNA for the CDR3: TGTGCCAGCAGCTTAGGTGGGACACAGTACGAGCAGTACGTC.

J is TRBJ1-5 and V is TRBV28; no reliable D call. Germline CDR1 MDHEN, CDR2 SYDVKM. CDR3 length equals 15 residues. V was trimmed by 5 bases and J by 2 bases, leaving 13 bases between them. The CDR3 DNA sequence: TGTGCCAGCAGTCCCCCGGGTCAGCGCAATCAGCCCCAGCATTTT. Translated: CASSPPGQRNQPQHF.